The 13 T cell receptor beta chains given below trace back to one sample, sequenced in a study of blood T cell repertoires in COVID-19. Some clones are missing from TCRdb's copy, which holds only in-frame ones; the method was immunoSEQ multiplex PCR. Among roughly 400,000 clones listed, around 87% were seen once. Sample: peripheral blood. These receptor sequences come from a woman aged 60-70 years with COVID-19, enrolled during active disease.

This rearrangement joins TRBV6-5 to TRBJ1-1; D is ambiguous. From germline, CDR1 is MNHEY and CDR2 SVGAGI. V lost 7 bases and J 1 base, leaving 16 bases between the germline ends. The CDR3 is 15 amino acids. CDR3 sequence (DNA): TGTGCCAGCAAGCCGGGGTTAGGAGCGAACACTGAAGCTTTCTTT. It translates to CASKPGLGANTEAFF.

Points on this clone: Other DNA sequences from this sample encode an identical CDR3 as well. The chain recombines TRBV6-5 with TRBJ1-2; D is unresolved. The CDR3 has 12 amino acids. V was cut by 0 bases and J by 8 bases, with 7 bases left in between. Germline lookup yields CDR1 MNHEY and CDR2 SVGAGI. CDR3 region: CASSYSGGGYTF. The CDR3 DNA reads TGTGCCAGCAGTTACTCGGGCGGGGGCTACACCTTC.

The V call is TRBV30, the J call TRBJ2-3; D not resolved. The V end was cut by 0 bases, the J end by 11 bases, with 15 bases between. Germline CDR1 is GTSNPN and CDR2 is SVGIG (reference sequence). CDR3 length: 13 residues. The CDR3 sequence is CAWSVQVRPRQYF. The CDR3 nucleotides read TGTGCCTGGAGTGTACAAGTCAGGCCCCGGCAGTATTTT.

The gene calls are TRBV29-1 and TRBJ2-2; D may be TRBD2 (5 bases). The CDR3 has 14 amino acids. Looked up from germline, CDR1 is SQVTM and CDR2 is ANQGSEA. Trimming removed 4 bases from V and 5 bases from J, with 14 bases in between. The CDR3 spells CSVAGLTMTGELFF. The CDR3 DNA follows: TGCAGCGTTGCTGGACTCACCATGACCGGGGAGCTGTTTTTT.

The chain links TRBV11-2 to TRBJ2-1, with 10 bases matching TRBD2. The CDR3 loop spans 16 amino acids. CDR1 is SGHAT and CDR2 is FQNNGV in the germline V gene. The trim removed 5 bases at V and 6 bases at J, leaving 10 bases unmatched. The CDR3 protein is CASSLPGSSGGNEQFF. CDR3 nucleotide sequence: TGTGCCAGCAGCCTACCCGGCTCTAGCGGGGGCAATGAGCAGTTCTTC.

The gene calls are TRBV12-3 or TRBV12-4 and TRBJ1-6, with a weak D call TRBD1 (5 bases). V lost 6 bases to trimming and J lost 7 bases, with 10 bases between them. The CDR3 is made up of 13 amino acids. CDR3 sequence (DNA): TGTGCCAGCAGATCAGGGATCAATTCACCCCTCCACTTT. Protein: CASRSGINSPLHF.

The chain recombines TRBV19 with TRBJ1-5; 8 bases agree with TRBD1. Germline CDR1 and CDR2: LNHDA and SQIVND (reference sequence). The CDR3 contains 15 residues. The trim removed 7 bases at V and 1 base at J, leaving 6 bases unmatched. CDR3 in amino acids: CASTKDRGSNQPQHF. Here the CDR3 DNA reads TGTGCCAGTACCAAAGACAGGGGAAGCAATCAGCCCCAGCATTTT.

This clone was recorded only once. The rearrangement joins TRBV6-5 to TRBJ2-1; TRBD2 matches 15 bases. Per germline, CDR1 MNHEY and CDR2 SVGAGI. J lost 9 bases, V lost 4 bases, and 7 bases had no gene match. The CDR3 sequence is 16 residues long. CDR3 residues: CASSSGTSGGLLEQFF. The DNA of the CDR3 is TGTGCCAGCAGTTCTGGGACTAGCGGGGGGCTTCTTGAGCAGTTCTTC.

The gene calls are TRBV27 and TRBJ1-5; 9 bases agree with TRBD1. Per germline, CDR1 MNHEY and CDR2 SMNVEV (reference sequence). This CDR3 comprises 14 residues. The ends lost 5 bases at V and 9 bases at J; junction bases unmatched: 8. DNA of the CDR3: TGTGCCAGCAGTCTAGGGACAGGGTATTTGCCCCAGCATTTT. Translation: CASSLGTGYLPQHF.

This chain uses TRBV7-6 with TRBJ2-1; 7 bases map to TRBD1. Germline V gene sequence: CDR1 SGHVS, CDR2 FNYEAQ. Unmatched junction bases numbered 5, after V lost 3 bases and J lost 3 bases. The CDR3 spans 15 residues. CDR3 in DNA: TGTGCCAGCAGCTTCGGGACAGCGATCTACAATGAGCAGTTCTTC. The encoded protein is CASSFGTAIYNEQFF. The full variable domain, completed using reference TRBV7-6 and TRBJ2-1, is GAGVSQSPRYKVTKRGQDVALRCDPISGHVSLYWYRQALGQGPEFLTYFNYEAQQDKSGLPNDRFSAERPEGSISTLTIQRTEQRDSAMYRCASSFGTAIYNEQFFGPGTRLTVL.

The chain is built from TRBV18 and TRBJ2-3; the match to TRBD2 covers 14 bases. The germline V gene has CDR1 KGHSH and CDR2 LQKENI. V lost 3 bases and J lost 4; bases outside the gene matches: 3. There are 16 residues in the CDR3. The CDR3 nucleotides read TGTGCCAGCTCACCCTCGACTAGCGGGGGGGCAGATACGCAGTATTTT. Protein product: CASSPSTSGGADTQYF.

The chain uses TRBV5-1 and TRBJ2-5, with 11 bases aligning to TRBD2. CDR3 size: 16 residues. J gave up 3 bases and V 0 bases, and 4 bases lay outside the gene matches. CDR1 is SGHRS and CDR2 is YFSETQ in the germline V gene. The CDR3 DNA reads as TGCGCCAGCAGCTTGGTGGGGGGACTAGCGGAAGAGACCCAGTACTTC. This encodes CASSLVGGLAEETQYF.

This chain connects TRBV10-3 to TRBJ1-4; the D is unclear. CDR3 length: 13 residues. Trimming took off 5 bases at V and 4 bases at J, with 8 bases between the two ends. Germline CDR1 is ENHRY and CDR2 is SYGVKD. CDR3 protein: CAISSASNEKLFF. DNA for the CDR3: TGTGCCATCAGTAGTGCCAGTAATGAAAAACTGTTTTTT.